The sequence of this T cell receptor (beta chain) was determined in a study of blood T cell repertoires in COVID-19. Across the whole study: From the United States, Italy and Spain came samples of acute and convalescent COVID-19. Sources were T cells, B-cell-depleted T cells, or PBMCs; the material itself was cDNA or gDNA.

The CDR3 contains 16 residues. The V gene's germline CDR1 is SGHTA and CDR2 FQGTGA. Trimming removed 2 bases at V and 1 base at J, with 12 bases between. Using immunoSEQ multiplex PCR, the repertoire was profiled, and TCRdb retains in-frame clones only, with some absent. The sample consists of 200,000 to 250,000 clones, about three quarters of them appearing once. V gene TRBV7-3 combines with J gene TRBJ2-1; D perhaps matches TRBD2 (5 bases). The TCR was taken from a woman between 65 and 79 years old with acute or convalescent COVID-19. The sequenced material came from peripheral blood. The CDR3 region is CASSLYMAGSYNEQFF. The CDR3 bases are TGTGCCAGCAGCTTATATATGGCGGGTTCCTACAATGAGCAGTTCTTC. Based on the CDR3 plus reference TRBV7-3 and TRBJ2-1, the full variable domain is GAGVSQTPSNKVTEKGKYVELRCDPISGHTALYWYRQSLGQGPEFLIYFQGTGAADDSGLPNDRFFAVRPEGSVSTLKIQRTERGDSAVYLCASSLYMAGSYNEQFFGPGTRLTVL.